What follows are 18 T cell receptor beta chains derived from one specimen sequenced in a study of CD8 T cells in ankylosing spondylitis. TCRdb recomputed calls from the 5' RACE reads with MiXCR, one row per CDR3 protein. The sample lists 250,000 or so distinct CDR3 sequences, 20% to 30% occurring once. Sequenced material: blood, either unsorted or a sorted T cell fraction (not recorded which). The receptors stem from a male donor with ankylosing spondylitis or in good health (not recorded which).

The sample holds many counts of this clonotype. V gene TRBV20-1 combines with J gene TRBJ2-7; the match to TRBD2 covers 11 bases. The germline V gene has CDR1 DFQATT and CDR2 SNEGSKA (reference sequence). The CDR3 is 14 amino acids. V was clipped by 1 base and J by 3 bases; unmatched bases: 2. The DNA for the CDR3 is TGCAGTGCTAGAGTAGCGGGGGGGCTCTACGAGCAGTACTTC. It yields the protein CSARVAGGLYEQYF.

In its sample, this clonotype was seen many times. The rearrangement joins TRBV3-1 to TRBJ2-4, with 12 nucleotides matching TRBD2. There are 16 residues in the CDR3. The V segment lost 2 bases and the J segment 8 bases; nucleotides outside the gene matches: 7. The V gene's germline CDR1 is LGHDT and CDR2 YNNKEL (reference sequence). The CDR3 DNA reads as TGTGCCAGCAGCCAATACCGGACTAGCGGGGAGGACATTCAGTACTTC. Its translation is CASSQYRTSGEDIQYF.

The gene calls are TRBV4-1 and TRBJ2-7; D is undetermined. V was pared by 3 bases and J by 5 bases, with 5 bases between. Germline CDR1 MGHRA, CDR2 YSYEKL. CDR3 length: 11 residues. Here the CDR3 DNA reads TGCGCCAGCAGCCACGGACACGAGCAGTACTTC. As protein: CASSHGHEQYF.

The chain is built from TRBV20-1 and TRBJ2-5; tentative D call: TRBD1 (6 bases). Germline CDR1 reads DFQATT; CDR2 reads SNEGSKA (reference sequence). The CDR3 spans 11 residues. CDR3 DNA sequence: TGCAGCGTCAAAACAGGGGAGACCCAGTACTTC. It is translated as CSVKTGETQYF.

The V and J genes are TRBV6-1 and TRBJ2-1, with TRBD1 as a possible D gene (5 bases). V was pared by 5 bases and J by 3 bases, with 20 bases between. There are 17 residues in the CDR3. Per germline, CDR1 MNHNS and CDR2 SASEGT. The CDR3 coding sequence is TGTGCCAGCAGTAAACCGCCGACAGATTCGATCTACAATGAGCAGTTCTTC. This gives the protein CASSKPPTDSIYNEQFF.

This clonotype came up many times. The chain couples TRBV4-1 to TRBJ2-1; 11 bases are shared with TRBD2. Germline V lookup: CDR1 MGHRA, CDR2 YSYEKL. The V gene end was trimmed by 1 base and the J gene end by 5 bases; junction bases not matched to a gene: 7. The CDR3 has 17 amino acids. CDR3 region: CASSQGALAGGHNEQFF. Written as DNA, the CDR3 is TGCGCCAGCAGCCAAGGCGCGCTAGCGGGGGGCCACAATGAGCAGTTCTTC.

This chain uses TRBV12-3 or TRBV12-4 with TRBJ1-1; TRBD1 agrees at 7 bases. There are 16 residues in the CDR3. Unmatched junction bases numbered 12, after V lost 5 bases and J lost 3 bases. The CDR3 nucleotides read TGTGCCAGCAGTGAAACCGGGACAGACAGATACACTGAAGCTTTCTTT. Translation: CASSETGTDRYTEAFF.

The rearrangement uses TRBV29-1 and TRBJ2-7; D is possibly TRBD2 (6 bases). Trimming left V 2 bases short and J 0 bases short, with 11 bases between. Germline V lookup: CDR1 SQVTM, CDR2 ANQGSEA. This CDR3 has 14 amino acids. The CDR3 loop is CSVEWDGSSYEQYF. As DNA, the CDR3 is TGCAGCGTTGAATGGGACGGGAGCTCCTACGAGCAGTACTTC.

This clonotype was observed at least ten times. The chain employs TRBV11-2 and TRBJ2-5, with 7 nucleotides matching TRBD2. Germline V gene lookup returns CDR1 SGHAT and CDR2 FQNNGV. J gave up 5 bases and V 5 bases, and 11 bases lay outside the gene matches. The CDR3 sequence is 15 residues long. Written as DNA, the CDR3 is TGTGCCAGCAGCGGTAGCGGGTCTCCAGGGGAGACCCAGTACTTC. Translated: CASSGSGSPGETQYF.

The chain recombines TRBV13 with TRBJ2-7; D might be TRBD1 or TRBD2, each matching 5 bases. V lost 3 bases to trimming and J lost 3 bases, with 9 bases between them. CDR1 and CDR2 (germline): PRHDT, FYEKMQ (reference sequence). The CDR3 covers 13 residues. CDR3 sequence: CASSFEGFYEQYF. CDR3 in DNA: TGTGCCAGCAGCTTTGAGGGGTTCTACGAGCAGTACTTC.

The chain employs TRBV11-2 and TRBJ2-3; 10 bases are a match to TRBD2. With V trimmed by 5 bases and J by 5 bases, 7 bases remained unmatched. The CDR3 has 15 amino acids. Germline CDR1 SGHAT, CDR2 FQNNGV. CDR3 sequence reads: CASSPSGGALDTQYF. CDR3 DNA sequence: TGTGCCAGCAGCCCAAGCGGGGGGGCCTTAGATACGCAGTATTTT.

The chain links TRBV12-3 or TRBV12-4 to TRBJ2-3, with D possibly matching TRBD2 (5 bases). This CDR3 has 14 amino acids. Trimming removed 6 bases at V and 2 bases at J, with 12 bases between. The DNA for the CDR3 is TGTGCCAGCAGGAGGGAGCGCATCACAGATACGCAGTATTTT. It translates to CASRRERITDTQYF.

V gene TRBV20-1 combines with J gene TRBJ2-3; 8 bases align to TRBD2. The germline CDR1 and CDR2 sequences are DFQATT and SNEGSKA (reference sequence). Trimming took 3 bases from V and 3 from J; bases not matched to a gene: 8. This CDR3 spans 15 amino acids. CDR3 nucleotides: TGCAGTGCTAGTACCGGGGGGGCGGGTACAGATACGCAGTATTTT. Its protein product is CSASTGGAGTDTQYF.

This clonotype was observed at least ten times. The V gene is TRBV20-1, the J gene TRBJ2-1; tentative D call: TRBD1 (5 bases). The germline V gene has CDR1 DFQATT and CDR2 SNEGSKA (reference sequence). The CDR3 length is 14 residues. V was clipped by 5 bases and J by 0 bases, with 11 bases between them. Written as DNA, the CDR3 is TGCAGTGCTTCCAGGGCCAGCTCCTACAATGAGCAGTTCTTC. Its protein is CSASRASSYNEQFF.

The chain recombines TRBV12-3 or TRBV12-4 with TRBJ2-7, with 7 bases matching TRBD2. J lost 2 bases, V lost 4 bases, and 5 bases had no gene match. The CDR3 consists of 14 residues. In DNA, the CDR3 is TGTGCCAGCAGTTCCCTCGGACTAGCCTACGAGCAGTACTTC. This encodes CASSSLGLAYEQYF.

This clonotype showed up many times. V usage is TRBV12-3 or TRBV12-4 and J usage is TRBJ2-7; 7 positions match TRBD1. Trimming at V came to 6 bases and at J to 0 bases, leaving 14 bases not matched to a gene. CDR3 size: 17 residues. This CDR3 is CASSRRRKGQYSYEQYF. The CDR3 bases are TGTGCCAGCAGCCGGAGACGCAAGGGACAGTACTCCTACGAGCAGTACTTC.

Ten or more counts support this clonotype. The chain couples TRBV20-1 to TRBJ2-1; 8 bases are shared with TRBD1. The length of the CDR3 is 16 residues. Trimming took 2 bases from V and 0 from J; bases not matched to a gene: 6. From germline, CDR1 is DFQATT and CDR2 SNEGSKA (reference sequence). The CDR3 DNA is TGCAGTGCTAGATCTGGACAGGGCAGCTCCTACAATGAGCAGTTCTTC. This codes for CSARSGQGSSYNEQFF.

The J gene is TRBJ2-3, the V gene TRBV24-1; TRBD2 aligns across 12 bases. Trimming at V came to 5 bases and at J to 4 bases, leaving 9 bases not matched to a gene. The CDR3 length is 17 residues. Looked up from germline, CDR1 is KGHDR and CDR2 is SFDVKD. CDR3 in DNA: TGTGCCACCAGTGGCCGGACTAGCGGGGCTCTAGCAGATACGCAGTATTTT. Translation gives CATSGRTSGALADTQYF.